These 18 T cell receptor beta chains share one sample of origin, sequenced in a study of cytomegalovirus exposure and HLA in healthy donors. The PCR ran on 60 Vbeta and 13 Jbeta primers. Profiling relied on immunoSEQ multiplex PCR, and the TCRdb table lists in-frame clones only, not all of them. This sample carries approximately 190,000 clones, around 83% of them seen once, and the ten largest clones take over 1.5%. Sequencing used PBMCs. These receptors all stem from a man between 40 and 49 years old in good health and CMV-seropositive.

This clone was observed a handful of times. The chain uses TRBV4-3 and TRBJ1-6; unclear D gene. V lost 0 bases to trimming and J lost 10 bases, with 16 bases between them. CDR1 and CDR2 (germline): LGHNA, YSLEER. The CDR3 has 16 amino acids. The CDR3 coding sequence is TGCGCCAGCAGCCAAGATAGTTTCGCCCGAGGATCACCCCTCCACTTT. Its translation: CASSQDSFARGSPLHF.

The rearrangement joins TRBV6-1 to TRBJ2-7, with D tentatively TRBD1 (6 bases). The V gene lost 11 bases and the J gene lost 4 bases, with 24 bases spanning the gap. Per germline, CDR1 MNHNS and CDR2 SASEGT. This CDR3 spans 15 amino acids. CDR3 in DNA: TGTGCCGAAATCACAAACAGGGAATTACCTTACGAGCAGTACTTC. Translation: CAEITNRELPYEQYF.

The CDR3 region is CATRTGVNTDTQYF. CDR3 sequence (DNA): TGTGCCACCAGGACAGGGGTAAACACAGATACGCAGTATTTT. V usage is TRBV27 and J usage is TRBJ2-3, with 9 bases aligning to TRBD1. CDR3 length equals 14 residues. The trim removed 10 bases at V and 2 bases at J, leaving 7 bases unmatched. Germline V gene lookup returns CDR1 MNHEY and CDR2 SMNVEV (reference sequence).

This sequence joins TRBV14 and TRBJ2-1; weak D call: TRBD2 (5 bases). V gave up 2 bases and J gave up 7 bases, with 12 bases separating them. The CDR3 is made up of 14 amino acids. From germline, CDR1 is SGHDN and CDR2 FVKESK. Written as DNA, the CDR3 is TGTGCCAGCAGCCAAAACGCACCGGGGAATGAGCAGTTCTTC. It is translated as CASSQNAPGNEQFF.

The chain combines TRBV14 with TRBJ2-3; D perhaps matches TRBD2 (5 bases). In germline, CDR1 is SGHDN, CDR2 FVKESK. Trimming took 0 bases from V and 8 from J, leaving 9 bases between them. The CDR3 is made up of 13 amino acids. CDR3 nucleotide sequence: TGTGCCAGCAGCCAAGACATACGGGGTACGCAGTATTTT. As protein: CASSQDIRGTQYF.

The chain couples TRBV7-2 to TRBJ1-4, with D hard to call. The CDR3 covers 15 residues. V lost 1 base and J lost 2, with 8 bases in between. The germline V gene has CDR1 SGHTA and CDR2 FQGNSA. The CDR3 region is CASSLVLSTNEKLFF. The CDR3 region has the DNA TGTGCCAGCAGCTTAGTCTTATCTACTAATGAAAAACTGTTTTTT.

The chain couples TRBV20-1 to TRBJ2-7; D is unresolved. The CDR3 has 11 residues. The V gene lost 0 bases and the J gene lost 4 bases, with 4 bases spanning the gap. Germline loops: CDR1 DFQATT, CDR2 SNEGSKA (reference sequence). The CDR3 reads CSARDLYEQYF. The CDR3 coding sequence is TGCAGTGCTAGAGATTTATACGAGCAGTACTTC.

V and J are TRBV6-1 and TRBJ1-2; 8 bases are shared with TRBD1. With 4 bases clipped from V and 3 bases from J, the junction kept 4 bases outside the gene matches. Germline values: CDR1 MNHNS, CDR2 SASEGT. CDR3 length: 14 amino acids. CDR3 nucleotide sequence: TGTGCCAGCAGTGTGGGACAGGCGTACTATGGCTACACCTTC. This sequence encodes CASSVGQAYYGYTF.

This clone appeared a single time. The V and J genes are TRBV5-6 and TRBJ2-7, with 8 bases lining up with TRBD1. Trimming cost V 2 bases and J 2 bases; bases outside gene matches: 6. This CDR3 contains 15 residues. From germline, CDR1 is SGHDT and CDR2 YYEEEE. The CDR3 loop reads CASSFRRTGTYEQYF. The CDR3 bases are TGTGCCAGCAGCTTCAGGAGGACAGGGACCTACGAGCAGTACTTC.

This chain uses TRBV7-2 with TRBJ1-5; a possible D gene is TRBD1 (5 bases). The CDR3 sequence is 14 residues long. From germline, CDR1 is SGHTA and CDR2 FQGNSA. Trimming shortened V by 1 base and J by 5 bases, and 9 bases separated the two germline ends. CDR3 DNA: TGTGCCAGCAGCTTAGGTCCCAGGGATCAGCCCCAGCATTTT. As protein: CASSLGPRDQPQHF.

The V and J genes are TRBV21-1 and TRBJ1-1. TRBV21-1 is listed as a pseudogene. This CDR3 spans 17 amino acids. In nucleotides, the CDR3 is TGTGCCAGCAGCAAAGTCGCGGGTCTCGGTTTTAGGGCTGAAGCTTTCTTT. Encoded protein: CASSKVAGLGFRAEAFF.

The J gene is TRBJ2-2, the V gene TRBV9, with 10 positions matching TRBD2. Germline V lookup: CDR1 SGDLS, CDR2 YYNGEE. V lost 4 bases and J lost 2; bases outside the gene matches: 14. The CDR3 loop spans 19 amino acids. CDR3 coding DNA: TGTGCCAGCAGCCTTCGAACTCAGCGGGAGGGATATAACACCGGGGAGCTGTTTTTT. It specifies CASSLRTQREGYNTGELFF.

The chain uses TRBV10-1 and TRBJ2-7; possible D gene TRBD2, 6 bases. Germline values: CDR1 WNHNN, CDR2 SYGVQD (reference sequence). This CDR3 has 13 amino acids. Between the trimmed V and J ends, which lost 6 bases and 6 bases, there was a span of 15 bases. CDR3 sequence: CASSPGGRREQYF. CDR3 in DNA: TGCGCCAGCAGCCCCGGGGGTCGACGCGAGCAGTACTTC.

J is TRBJ1-3 and V is TRBV11-2; D might be TRBD1 (5 bases). V lost 6 bases and J lost 8, with 11 bases in between. Germline V gene data show CDR1 as SGHAT and CDR2 as FQNNGV. The CDR3 sequence is 12 residues long. The CDR3 DNA reads TGTGCCAGCAGAAGTGTAGGGGACACCATATATTTT. Translating gives CASRSVGDTIYF.

The genes are TRBV19 and TRBJ2-1, with TRBD2 matching over 7 bases. Germline V gives CDR1 LNHDA, CDR2 SQIVND (reference sequence). The CDR3 is made up of 14 amino acids. The ends lost 5 bases at V and 5 bases at J; junction bases unmatched: 6. DNA of the CDR3: TGTGCCAGTAGTCTACCAGCGGGACACAATGAGCAGTTCTTC. This codes for CASSLPAGHNEQFF.

V usage is TRBV5-1 and J usage is TRBJ1-5; unclear D gene. Trimming removed 7 bases at V and 1 base at J, with 12 bases between. CDR1 is SGHRS, CDR2 YFSETQ, per germline. This CDR3 is 14 amino acids long. The CDR3 nucleotides read TGCGCCAGCGCCCCTGGCTCGAGCAATCAGCCCCAGCATTTT. It is translated as CASAPGSSNQPQHF.

This chain uses TRBV7-2 with TRBJ2-1; 9 nucleotides align to TRBD1. The CDR3 spans 15 residues. Germline CDR1 reads SGHTA; CDR2 reads FQGNSA. V lost 5 bases, J lost 6 bases, and 8 bases stayed unmatched. CDR3 bases: TGTGCCAGCAGCCTCGGACAGGGGTTGTTCAATGAGCAGTTCTTC. Translation: CASSLGQGLFNEQFF.

This chain links TRBV6-4 with TRBJ2-1, with 9 bases aligning to TRBD2. The CDR3 is 17 residues long. The germline V gene encodes CDR1 MRHNA and CDR2 SNTAGT. Trimming took 0 bases from V and 5 from J; bases not matched to a gene: 8. CDR3 sequence (DNA): TGTGCCAGCAGTGACTCCGGCGGGACTAGCACAAACAATGAGCAGTTCTTC. It is translated as CASSDSGGTSTNNEQFF.